This TCR beta chain was captured in a study of response to subunit inactivated influenza vaccine. CDR1 SNHLY and CDR2 FYNNEI come from the germline V gene. The CDR3 contains 12 residues. With 7 bases removed from V and 7 bases from J, the gap between germline ends came to 10 bases. Using its own MiXCR run on the RT-PCR reads, TCRdb lists one record per CDR3 protein. The sample has over 400,000 distinct CDR3 sequences, over 10% seen once. This clonotype appeared a few times. What it binds is not known. General study findings and limits: T cells newly recruited by each seasonal influenza vaccination are few, the authors suggested.

Sequencing used PBMCs from blood, obtained 40 to 50 days after vaccination. This rearrangement joins TRBV2 to TRBJ1-4; D uncertain. This TCR derives from a man between 45 and 60 years old who received an inactivated influenza vaccine. The CDR3 sequence: CASMKGGEKLFF. The CDR3 DNA reads TGTGCCAGCATGAAGGGCGGTGAAAAACTGTTTTTT.